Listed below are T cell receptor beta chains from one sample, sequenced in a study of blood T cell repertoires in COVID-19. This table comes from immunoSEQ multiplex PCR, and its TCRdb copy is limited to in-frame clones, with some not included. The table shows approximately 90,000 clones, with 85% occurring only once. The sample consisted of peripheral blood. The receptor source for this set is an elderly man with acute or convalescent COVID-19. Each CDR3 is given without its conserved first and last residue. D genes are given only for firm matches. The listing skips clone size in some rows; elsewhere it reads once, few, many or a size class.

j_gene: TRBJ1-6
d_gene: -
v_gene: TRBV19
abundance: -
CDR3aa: ASSISGQVASPLH

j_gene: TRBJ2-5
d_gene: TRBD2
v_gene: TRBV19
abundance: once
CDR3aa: ASRPGLALQETQY

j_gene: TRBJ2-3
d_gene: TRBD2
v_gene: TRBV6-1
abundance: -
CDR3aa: ASSVLTGTSGRNTDTQY

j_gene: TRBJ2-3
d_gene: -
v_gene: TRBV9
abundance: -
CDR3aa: ASSAVGASTDTQY

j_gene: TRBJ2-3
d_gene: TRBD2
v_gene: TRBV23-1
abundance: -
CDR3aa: ASSQLLAVSSTDTQY

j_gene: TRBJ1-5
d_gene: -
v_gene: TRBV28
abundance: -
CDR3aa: ASSEYQPQH

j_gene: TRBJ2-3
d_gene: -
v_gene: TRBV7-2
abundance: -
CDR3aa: ASRLTSTDTQY

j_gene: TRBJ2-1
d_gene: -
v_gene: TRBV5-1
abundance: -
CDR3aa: ASSPRPTISYNEQF

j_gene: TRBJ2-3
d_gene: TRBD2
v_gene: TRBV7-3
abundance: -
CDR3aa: ASSTGAGVGADTQY

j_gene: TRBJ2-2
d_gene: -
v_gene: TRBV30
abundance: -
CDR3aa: AWSVQGGTGELF

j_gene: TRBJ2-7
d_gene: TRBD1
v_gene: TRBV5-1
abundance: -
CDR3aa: ASSSHPPAGAGGWSSYEQY

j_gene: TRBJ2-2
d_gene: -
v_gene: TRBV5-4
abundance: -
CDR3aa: ASSRGGALGTGELF

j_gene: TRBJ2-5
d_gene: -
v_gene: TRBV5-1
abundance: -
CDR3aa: ASSPLSGGETQY

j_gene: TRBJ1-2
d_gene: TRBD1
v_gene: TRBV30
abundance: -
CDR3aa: AWKSTGGVDGYT

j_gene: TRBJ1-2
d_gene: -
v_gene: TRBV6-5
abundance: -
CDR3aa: ASSTRGAQGGYT

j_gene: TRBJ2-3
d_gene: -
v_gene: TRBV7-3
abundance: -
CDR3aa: ASTASGKKGDTQY

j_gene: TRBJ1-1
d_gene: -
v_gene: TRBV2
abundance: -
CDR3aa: ASSPRGWTEAF

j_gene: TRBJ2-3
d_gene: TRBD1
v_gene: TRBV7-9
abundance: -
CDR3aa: ASSLTGTVSTDTQY

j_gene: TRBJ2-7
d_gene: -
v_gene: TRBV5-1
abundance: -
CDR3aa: ASSSEPHRSDEQY

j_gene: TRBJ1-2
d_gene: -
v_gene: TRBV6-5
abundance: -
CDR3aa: ASSYPGFGYT

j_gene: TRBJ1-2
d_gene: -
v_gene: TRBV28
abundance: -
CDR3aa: ASSLSPDTGGYT

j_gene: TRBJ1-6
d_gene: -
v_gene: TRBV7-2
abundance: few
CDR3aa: ASSLNNSPLH

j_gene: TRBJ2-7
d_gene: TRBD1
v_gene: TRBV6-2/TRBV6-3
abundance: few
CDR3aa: ASNPRDRTYEQY

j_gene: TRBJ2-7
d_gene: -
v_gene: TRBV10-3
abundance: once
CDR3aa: AISELGAGNEQY

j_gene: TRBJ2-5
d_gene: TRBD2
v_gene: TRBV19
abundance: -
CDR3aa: ASNSGTSGAIY

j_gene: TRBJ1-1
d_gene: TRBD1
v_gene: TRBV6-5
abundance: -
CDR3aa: ASSRQGAYTEAF

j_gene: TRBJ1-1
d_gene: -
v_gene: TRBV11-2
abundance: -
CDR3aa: ASAIDMNTEAF

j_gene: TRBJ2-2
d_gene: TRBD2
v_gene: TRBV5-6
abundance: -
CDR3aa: ASSSRDYRLTGELF

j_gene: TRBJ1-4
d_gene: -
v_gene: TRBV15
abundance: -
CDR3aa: ATSLGVTNEKLF

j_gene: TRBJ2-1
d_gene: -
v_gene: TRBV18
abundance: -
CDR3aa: ASSPSFGDEQF

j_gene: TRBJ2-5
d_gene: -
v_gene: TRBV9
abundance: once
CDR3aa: ASSVASAETQY

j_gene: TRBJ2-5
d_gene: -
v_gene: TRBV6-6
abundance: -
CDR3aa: ASSSPGAQGETQY

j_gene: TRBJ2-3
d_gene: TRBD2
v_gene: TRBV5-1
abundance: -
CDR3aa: ASSVSGSGADTQY

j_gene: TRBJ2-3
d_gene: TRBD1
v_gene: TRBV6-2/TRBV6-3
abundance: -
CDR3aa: ASSYPRGQGFTDTQY

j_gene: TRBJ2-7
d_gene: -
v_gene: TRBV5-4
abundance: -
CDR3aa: ASSLGIGDYEQY

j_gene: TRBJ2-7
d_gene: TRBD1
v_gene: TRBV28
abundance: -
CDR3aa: ASSRQGRNEQY

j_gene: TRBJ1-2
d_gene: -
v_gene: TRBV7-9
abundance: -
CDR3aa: ASSLPLTGIYGYT

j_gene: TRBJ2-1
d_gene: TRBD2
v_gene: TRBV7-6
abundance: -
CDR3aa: ASSFDSSGSSSYNEQF

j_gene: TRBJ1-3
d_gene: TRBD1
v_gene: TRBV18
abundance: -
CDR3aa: ASSQLRDRGLNTIY

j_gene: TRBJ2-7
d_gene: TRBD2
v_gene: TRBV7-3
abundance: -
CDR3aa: ASSLTSASGNGEQY

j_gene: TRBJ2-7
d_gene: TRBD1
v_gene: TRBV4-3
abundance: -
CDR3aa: ASSLWTGTYEQY

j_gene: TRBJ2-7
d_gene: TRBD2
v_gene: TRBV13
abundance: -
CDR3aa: ASGFSGVSYEQY

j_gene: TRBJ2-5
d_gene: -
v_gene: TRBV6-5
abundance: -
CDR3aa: ASNRADETQY

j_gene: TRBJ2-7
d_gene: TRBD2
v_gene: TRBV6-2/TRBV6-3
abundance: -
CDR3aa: ASSYALAGSSYEQY

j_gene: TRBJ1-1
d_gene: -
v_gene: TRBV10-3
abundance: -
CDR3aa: AISGQLNTEAF

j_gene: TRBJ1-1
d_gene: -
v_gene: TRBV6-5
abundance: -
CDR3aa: ASSYSGSMNTEAF

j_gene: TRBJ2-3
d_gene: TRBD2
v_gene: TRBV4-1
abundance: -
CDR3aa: ASSQDPGSGRVTDTQY

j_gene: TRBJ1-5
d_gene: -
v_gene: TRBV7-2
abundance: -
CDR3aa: ASSSGTYSNQPQH

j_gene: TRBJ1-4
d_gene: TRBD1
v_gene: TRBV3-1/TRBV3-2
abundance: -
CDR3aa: ASSLTGEGNEKLF

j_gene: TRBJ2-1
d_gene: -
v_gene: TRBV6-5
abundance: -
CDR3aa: ASSYGGGRRYNEQF

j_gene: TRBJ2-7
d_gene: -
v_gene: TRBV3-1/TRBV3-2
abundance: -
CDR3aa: ASSPSPRVHEQY

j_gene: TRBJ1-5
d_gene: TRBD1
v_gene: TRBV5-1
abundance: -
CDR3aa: ASTDRESNQPQH

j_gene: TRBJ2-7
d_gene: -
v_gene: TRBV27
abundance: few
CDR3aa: ASSVLYEQY

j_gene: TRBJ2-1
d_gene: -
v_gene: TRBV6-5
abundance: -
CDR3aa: ASSYRRPNNEQF

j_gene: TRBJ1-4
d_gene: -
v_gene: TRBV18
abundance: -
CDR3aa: ASSPPAGGREKLF